The entry below describes one T cell receptor (beta chain). Its antigen remains unidentified. The sample comes from a study of cytomegalovirus exposure and HLA in healthy donors. Points from the study as a whole: The authors enumerated some 170 TCR beta chains as linked to cytomegalovirus.

V shed 8 bases and J 6 bases; nucleotides not matched to a gene: 7. Germline V lookup: CDR1 LNHDA, CDR2 SQIVND (reference sequence). CDR3 length: 14 amino acids. Primers: 60 Vbeta forward and 13 Jbeta reverse. Method: immunoSEQ multiplex PCR; TCRdb's copy keeps in-frame clones and lacks some. The table lists around 140,000 clones, approximately 80% of them singletons. The material sequenced was PBMCs. The clonotype comes from a woman under 30 in good health and CMV-seropositive. The gene calls are TRBV19 and TRBJ2-1; TRBD2 aligns across 10 bases. This chain's CDR3 is CASAGLADINEQFF. CDR3 coding DNA: TGTGCCAGTGCCGGACTAGCGGATATCAATGAGCAGTTCTTC.